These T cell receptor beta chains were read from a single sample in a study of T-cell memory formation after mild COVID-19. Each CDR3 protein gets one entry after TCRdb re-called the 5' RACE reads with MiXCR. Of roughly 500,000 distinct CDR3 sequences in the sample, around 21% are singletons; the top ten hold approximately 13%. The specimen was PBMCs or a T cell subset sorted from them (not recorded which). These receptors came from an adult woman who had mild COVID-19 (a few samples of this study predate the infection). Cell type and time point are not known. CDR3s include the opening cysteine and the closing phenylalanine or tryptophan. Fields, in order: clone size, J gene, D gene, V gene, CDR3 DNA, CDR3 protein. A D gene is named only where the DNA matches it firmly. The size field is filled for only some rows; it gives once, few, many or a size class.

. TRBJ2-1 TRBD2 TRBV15 TGTGCCACCAGCAGAGCGCGGGGGGACAATGAGCAGTTCTTC CATSRARGDNEQFF
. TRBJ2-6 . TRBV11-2 TGTGCCAGCAGCCCGCTGAGGGGGGGAACCGGGGCCAACGTCCTGACTTTC CASSPLRGGTGANVLTF
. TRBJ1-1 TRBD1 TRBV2 TGTGCCAGCAGCCCCGGGACAGGGGGCATCACTGAAGCTTTCTTT CASSPGTGGITEAFF
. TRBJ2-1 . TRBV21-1 TGTGCCAGGGGAGATTCTCTGTCATACAATGAGCAGTTCTTC CARGDSLSYNEQFF
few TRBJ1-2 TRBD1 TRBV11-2 TGTGCCAGCAGCTTGCCAGGGGGCCCTGGCTACACCTTC CASSLPGGPGYTF
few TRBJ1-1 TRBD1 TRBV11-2 TGTGCCAGCAGCGGAAACAGGGGGCGTCCCGAAGCTGAAGCTTTCTTT CASSGNRGRPEAEAFF
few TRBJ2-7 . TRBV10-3 TGTGCCATCAGTGAGTCGCGTGGTTCCTCGGGGCAGTACTTC CAISESRGSSGQYF
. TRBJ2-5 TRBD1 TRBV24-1 TGTGCCACCAGTGACCAAGGGGGCCCTATACAAGAGACCCAGTACTTC CATSDQGGPIQETQYF
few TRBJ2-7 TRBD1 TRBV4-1 TGCGCCAGCAGCCAAGTTCTTACAGGGGGCTCCTACGAGCAGTACTTC CASSQVLTGGSYEQYF
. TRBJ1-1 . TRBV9 TGTGCCAGCAGCGTACACCAGGGAAGCACTGAAGCTTTCTTT CASSVHQGSTEAFF
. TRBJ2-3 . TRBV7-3 TGTGCCAGCAGCCACCGTTCCAGCACAGATACGCAGTATTTT CASSHRSSTDTQYF
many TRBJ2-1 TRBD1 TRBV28 TGTGCCAGCATCCCCGGGACAGCCTACAATGAGCAGTTCTTC CASIPGTAYNEQFF
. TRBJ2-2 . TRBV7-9 TGTGCCAGCAGCTGGACGGCTATCGGGGAGCTGTTTTTT CASSWTAIGELFF
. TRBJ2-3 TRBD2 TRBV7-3 TGTGCCACCAAGCCTAGCGGGAGGGCCGGAGATACGCAGTATTTT CATKPSGRAGDTQYF
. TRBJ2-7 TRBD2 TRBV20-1 TGCAGTGCTTTTACTAGCGGGGGATACTACGAGCAGTACTTC CSAFTSGGYYEQYF
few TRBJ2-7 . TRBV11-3 TGTGCCAGCAGCTTAGCATCGGGATTAGGAGGTTCCTACGAGCAGTACTTC CASSLASGLGGSYEQYF
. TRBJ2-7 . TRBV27 TGTGCCAGCAGTTTATGGCAGGGTGGGAACGAGCAGTACTTC CASSLWQGGNEQYF
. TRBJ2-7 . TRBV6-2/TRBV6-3 TGTGCCAGCAGTCCCCTCGAGAACTCCCGAGCTTCCGAGCAGTACTTC CASSPLENSRASEQYF
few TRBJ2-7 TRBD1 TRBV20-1 TGCAGTGCTAGAAGGGACAGGGACTCCTACGAGCAGTACTTC CSARRDRDSYEQYF
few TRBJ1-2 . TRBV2 TGTGCCAGCAGTGAAGCGCGGCGAGGTGGCTACACCTTC CASSEARRGGYTF
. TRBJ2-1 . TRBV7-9 TGTGCCAGCAGCATAGGGTCAGTCTACAATGAGCAGTTCTTC CASSIGSVYNEQFF
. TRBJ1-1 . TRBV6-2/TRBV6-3 TGTGCCAGCAGTTACCGAAGCTTTGAAGCTTTCTTT CASSYRSFEAFF
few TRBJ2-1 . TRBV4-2 TGTGCCAGCAGCCAAGCGGCCCGGGAGGAGCAGTTCTTC CASSQAAREEQFF
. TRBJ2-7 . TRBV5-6 TGTGCCAGCAGCTTAGGGGGGCCCGGGGACTACGAGCAGTACTTC CASSLGGPGDYEQYF
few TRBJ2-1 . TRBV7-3 TGTGCCAGCAGCGGAGGTGGGGATGAGCAGTTCTTC CASSGGGDEQFF
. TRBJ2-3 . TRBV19 TGTGCCAGTAGTATGAATGTCCTCGATACGCAGTATTTT CASSMNVLDTQYF
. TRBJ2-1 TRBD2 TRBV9 TGTGCCAGCAGCTCTCCTAGCGGGGGGGCCTCTGAGCAGTTCTTC CASSSPSGGASEQFF
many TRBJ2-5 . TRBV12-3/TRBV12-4 TGTGCCAGCAGCAGGGGACGCTCGGAGACCCAGTACTTC CASSRGRSETQYF
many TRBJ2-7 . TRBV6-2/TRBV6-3 TGTGCCAGCAGTTACTCGACTGGCGACGAGCAGTACTTC CASSYSTGDEQYF
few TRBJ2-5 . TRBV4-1 TGCGCCAGCAGCGTCGGGACCGCCCCAGCCCAGTACTTC CASSVGTAPAQYF
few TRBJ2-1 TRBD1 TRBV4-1 TGCGCCAGCAGCCACCACGGACAGGCCTCCTACAATGAGCAGTTCTTC CASSHHGQASYNEQFF
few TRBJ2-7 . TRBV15 TGTGCCACCAGCAGAGTGGCAGGGGAGGCCTACGAGCAGTACTTC CATSRVAGEAYEQYF
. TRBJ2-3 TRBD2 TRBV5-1 TGCGCCAGCAGCTTATGGACTAGCGGGTACACTAGCACAGATACGCAGTATTTT CASSLWTSGYTSTDTQYF
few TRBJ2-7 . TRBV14 TGTGCCAGCAGCCCGGGCCGGGGGAAGCAGTACTTC CASSPGRGKQYF
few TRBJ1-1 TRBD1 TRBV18 TGTGCCAGCTCAGGGACAGGGATGAACACTGAAGCTTTCTTT CASSGTGMNTEAFF
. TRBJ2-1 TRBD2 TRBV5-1 TGCGCCAGCAGCTTATTGACTAGCGGGAGGGCCGGTGATGAGCAGTTCTTC CASSLLTSGRAGDEQFF
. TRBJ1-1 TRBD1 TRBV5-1 TGCGCCAGCAGCCTAGCAACAGGGGGCTCTGAAGCTTTCTTT CASSLATGGSEAFF
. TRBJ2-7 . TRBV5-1 TGCGCCAGCAGCTTGGCGGTTCACGGGACGCCATCCTACGAGCAGTACTTC CASSLAVHGTPSYEQYF
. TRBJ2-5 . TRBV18 TGTGCCAGCTCACCAGGACAGAAGGAGACCCAGTACTTC CASSPGQKETQYF
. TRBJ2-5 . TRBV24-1 TGTGCCACCTCGACAGGCTTCCAAGAGACCCAGTACTTC CATSTGFQETQYF
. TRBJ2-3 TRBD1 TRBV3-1 TGTGCCAGCAGCCCTTACAGGGGTGGCACAGATACGCAGTATTTT CASSPYRGGTDTQYF
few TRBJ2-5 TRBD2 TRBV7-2 TGTGCCAGCAGCTTAGAAGGACTAGCTTATGGAGAGACCCAGTACTTC CASSLEGLAYGETQYF
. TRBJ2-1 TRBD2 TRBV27 TGTGCCAGCAGTTGGGGGGGGAATGAGCAGTTCTTC CASSWGGNEQFF
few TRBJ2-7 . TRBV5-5 TGTGCCAGCAGGCCCGACCCTTACGTCGAGCAGTACTTC CASRPDPYVEQYF
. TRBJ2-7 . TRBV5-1 TGCGCCAGCAGCTTATATCCCGCCTACGAGCAGTACTTC CASSLYPAYEQYF
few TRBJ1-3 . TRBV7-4 TGTGCCAGCAGCTTAGAAGGCCCCGACCGCTCTGGAAACACCATATATTTT CASSLEGPDRSGNTIYF
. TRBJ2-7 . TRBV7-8 TGTGCCAGCAGCCCCCTCCGGGTCCTGGCCTACGAGCAGTACTTC CASSPLRVLAYEQYF
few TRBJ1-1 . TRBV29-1 TGCAGCGGGAACGGCTTCCTGCGAGGAGCTTTCTTT CSGNGFLRGAFF
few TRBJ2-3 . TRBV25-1 TGTGCCAGCAGCTCAGCCGGGACACTAGATACGCAGTATTTT CASSSAGTLDTQYF